The 25 T cell receptor beta chains listed next were all sequenced from one sample in a study of T cell responses to AZD1222 COVID-19 vaccine. Method: immunoSEQ multiplex PCR; TCRdb's copy keeps in-frame clones and lacks some. The data contain some 150,000 clones, over 80% of them singletons. The sequences come from peripheral blood, collected on day 0 of MenACWY control vaccination. These receptors were taken from an adult in good health.

This rearrangement joins TRBV7-8 to TRBJ1-2; no firm D call. In germline, CDR1 is SGHVS, CDR2 FQNEAQ. The V end lost 5 bases, the J end lost 7 bases, and 14 bases lay between the germline ends. The CDR3 extends over 13 amino acids. DNA of the CDR3: TGTGCCAGCAGCCGAATGTCGCCCGGTGGCTACACCTTC. This translates into CASSRMSPGGYTF.

The chain employs TRBV27 and TRBJ2-7; D perhaps matches TRBD1 (6 bases). Trimming removed 7 bases from V and 1 base from J, with 14 bases in between. This CDR3 has 14 residues. Germline loops: CDR1 MNHEY, CDR2 SMNVEV (reference sequence). CDR3 in DNA: TGTGCCAGCACCCCGACAGGCCTTTCCTACGAGCAGTACTTC. This codes for CASTPTGLSYEQYF.

The chain employs TRBV9 and TRBJ2-5; D is ambiguous. Germline CDR1 reads SGDLS; CDR2 reads YYNGEE. The V end was cut by 3 bases, the J end by 4 bases, with 7 bases between. This CDR3 region has 12 residues. CDR3 in DNA: TGTGCCAGCAGCGACAAGGGAGAGACCCAGTACTTC. Translation gives CASSDKGETQYF.

J is TRBJ2-3 and V is TRBV10-3, with D unclear. V lost 0 bases and J 2 bases, leaving 15 bases between the germline ends. Germline assignment: CDR1 ENHRY and CDR2 SYGVKD. The CDR3 spans 17 residues. The CDR3 is CAISESGRQNYTDTQYF. The CDR3 DNA reads TGTGCCATCAGTGAGTCGGGCAGACAAAACTACACAGATACGCAGTATTTT.

This chain joins TRBV18 and TRBJ2-7; 9 nucleotides agree with TRBD2. CDR1 and CDR2 from the germline V gene are KGHSH and LQKENI. The CDR3 runs 15 residues. With 0 bases clipped from V and 6 bases from J, the junction kept 6 bases outside the gene matches. The CDR3 DNA reads as TGTGCCAGCTCACCACCGTTAGGAGCGGGAGGCGAGCAGTACTTC. Amino acid sequence: CASSPPLGAGGEQYF.

V and J are TRBV6-2 or TRBV6-3 and TRBJ1-3, with D tentatively TRBD1 (5 bases). The CDR3 covers 16 residues. The V gene lost 5 bases and the J gene lost 5 bases, with 19 bases spanning the gap. Germline V gene lookup returns CDR1 MNHEY and CDR2 SVGEGT. The CDR3, as DNA: TGTGCCAGCAGTCGCCCACCGGACACCCGGAGAAACACCATATATTTT. It specifies CASSRPPDTRRNTIYF.

The rearrangement uses TRBV7-2 and TRBJ2-7, with 10 bases that match TRBD2. The trim removed 0 bases at V and 5 bases at J, leaving 4 bases unmatched. Germline V gene data show CDR1 as SGHTA and CDR2 as FQGNSA. The CDR3 has 15 residues. The CDR3 sequence is CASSLAGTSVHEQYF. The CDR3 DNA follows: TGTGCCAGCAGCTTAGCCGGGACTAGCGTCCACGAGCAGTACTTC.

This sequence joins TRBV27 and TRBJ2-7; D ambiguous. CDR1 is MNHEY, CDR2 SMNVEV, per germline (reference sequence). Trimming took 6 bases from V and 1 from J, leaving 13 bases between them. This CDR3 spans 14 amino acids. In nucleotides, the CDR3 is TGTGCCAGCAGCTCCCCCCTTCGATCCTACGAGCAGTACTTC. Translated: CASSSPLRSYEQYF.

A single count supports this clone. The rearrangement uses TRBV11-2 and TRBJ1-5, with 7 bases aligning to TRBD1. Germline V lookup: CDR1 SGHAT, CDR2 FQNNGV. The CDR3 runs 15 residues. The J segment lost 3 bases and the V segment lost 5 bases, leaving 7 bases of the junction unmatched. Here the CDR3 DNA reads TGTGCCAGCAGCCCAGGGGGGGAACACAATCAGCCCCAGCATTTT. Its translation: CASSPGGEHNQPQHF.

The chain joins TRBV4-1 to TRBJ1-1; no clear D gene. Trimming left V 1 base short and J 2 bases short, with 5 bases between. CDR3 size: 13 residues. The germline gives CDR1 MGHRA, CDR2 YSYEKL. CDR3 amino acids: CASSQAGNTEAFF. CDR3 in DNA: TGCGCCAGCAGCCAAGCAGGCAACACTGAAGCTTTCTTT.

The chain is built from TRBV30 and TRBJ2-7; D is possibly TRBD1 or TRBD2 (5 bases each). Deletions cut 0 bases from V and 7 bases from J, with 16 bases between. Germline loops: CDR1 GTSNPN, CDR2 SVGIG (reference sequence). The CDR3 consists of 14 residues. CDR3 loop: CAWSVVGTQREQYF. CDR3 nucleotides: TGTGCCTGGAGTGTAGTTGGGACGCAGAGGGAGCAGTACTTC.

This clone was seen more than once but under ten times. The V call is TRBV2, the J call TRBJ1-1; D possibly corresponds to TRBD1 (5 bases). In germline, CDR1 is SNHLY, CDR2 FYNNEI. The CDR3 runs 14 residues. Deletions cut 3 bases from V and 0 bases from J, with 8 bases between. The chain's CDR3 is CASSEGRVNTEAFF. The CDR3 DNA follows: TGTGCCAGCAGTGAGGGCAGGGTGAACACTGAAGCTTTCTTT.

This rearrangement joins TRBV27 to TRBJ1-4, with TRBD1 as a possible D gene (5 bases). Trimming cost V 7 bases and J 7 bases, with 16 bases left between them. Germline CDR1 and CDR2: MNHEY and SMNVEV (reference sequence). CDR3 length: 14 residues. CDR3 coding DNA: TGTGCCAGCACCTCTACAGGACTTTTTGAAAAACTGTTTTTT. It translates to CASTSTGLFEKLFF.

The rearrangement links TRBV5-6 to TRBJ1-6; maybe TRBD1 (5 bases). The germline V gene encodes CDR1 SGHDT and CDR2 YYEEEE. The CDR3 is 15 residues long. Trimming stripped 3 bases from V and 8 bases from J, with 15 bases between. This CDR3 is CASSWDRTGYSPLHF. CDR3 coding DNA: TGTGCCAGCAGCTGGGACCGCACCGGTTATTCACCCCTCCACTTT.

This chain links TRBV7-6 with TRBJ2-7; D possibly uses TRBD1 or TRBD2 (6 bases each). Germline V lookup: CDR1 SGHVS, CDR2 FNYEAQ. The length of the CDR3 is 14 residues. V shed 1 base and J shed 1 base, with 8 bases lying between them. CDR3 coding DNA: TGTGCCAGCAGCTTAGGGAGGGGGTCCTACGAGCAGTACTTC. Protein: CASSLGRGSYEQYF. Looking up the rest from reference TRBV7-6 and TRBJ2-7 gives the full variable domain: GAGVSQSPRYKVTKRGQDVALRCDPISGHVSLYWYRQALGQGPEFLTYFNYEAQQDKSGLPNDRFSAERPEGSISTLTIQRTEQRDSAMYRCASSLGRGSYEQYFGPGTRLTVT.

The chain links TRBV1 to TRBJ2-3; TRBD2 is the table's D call and was not checked against the DNA. TRBV1 is annotated as a pseudogene. CDR3 size: 15 residues. The CDR3 reads CTSSQDGGSTDTQYF. The CDR3 coding sequence is TGCACCAGCAGCCAAGATGGCGGGAGCACAGATACGCAGTATTTT.

This chain uses TRBV27 with TRBJ1-4, with D tentatively TRBD1 (5 bases). This CDR3 has 16 residues. V was trimmed by 3 bases and J by 13 bases, leaving 24 bases between them. CDR1 MNHEY and CDR2 SMNVEV come from the germline V gene (reference sequence). The DNA of the CDR3 is TGTGCCAGCAGTTTCCGCGAGACAGTATGGCCGGGTGGACTGTTTTTT. This codes for CASSFRETVWPGGLFF.

This chain links TRBV12-5 with TRBJ2-7; 9 bases match TRBD1. The length of the CDR3 is 14 residues. Germline CDR1 and CDR2: LGHNT and FRNRAP. J lost 5 bases, V lost 4 bases, and 6 bases had no gene match. The CDR3 spells CASGSGQGTDEQYF. The CDR3 DNA is TGTGCTAGTGGTTCGGGACAGGGCACCGACGAGCAGTACTTC.

The chain couples TRBV3-1 (or the pseudogene TRBV3-2) to TRBJ1-1; a possible D gene is TRBD1 (6 bases). The V gene lost 1 base and the J gene lost 6 bases, with 9 bases spanning the gap. CDR3 size: 13 residues. Per germline, CDR1 LGHDT and CDR2 YNNKEL (reference sequence). The CDR3 region is CASSQAPGAEAFF. For the CDR3, the DNA is TGTGCCAGCAGCCAAGCCCCAGGGGCTGAAGCTTTCTTT.

This clone was observed once. The chain combines TRBV6-5 with TRBJ2-1; 11 bases align to TRBD2. Germline CDR1 and CDR2: MNHEY and SVGAGI. The V and J ends lost 6 bases and 7 bases, in that order; junction bases with no gene match: 5. The CDR3 is made up of 14 amino acids. DNA of the CDR3: TGTGCCAGCAGCCTAGCGGGGGGCTTGAATGAGCAGTTCTTC. The encoded protein is CASSLAGGLNEQFF.

The sample holds one count of this clone. The chain carries TRBV13 and TRBJ1-4, with no clear D. The V end was cut by 6 bases, the J end by 4 bases, with 12 bases between. CDR1 PRHDT and CDR2 FYEKMQ come from the germline V gene (reference sequence). CDR3 length: 14 amino acids. CDR3 in DNA: TGTGCCAGCAGACGATCCGGGATTAATGAAAAACTGTTTTTT. Translation gives CASRRSGINEKLFF.

This chain uses TRBV15 with TRBJ1-4; D unclear. Germline V gene sequence: CDR1 LNHNV, CDR2 YYDKDF (reference sequence). V shed 0 bases and J shed 3 bases, with 11 bases lying between them. The CDR3 is made up of 16 amino acids. The CDR3 nucleotides are TGTGCCACCAGCAGAGAGTACGGAATTTCTAATGAAAAACTGTTTTTT. It specifies CATSREYGISNEKLFF.

This rearrangement joins TRBV5-5 to TRBJ2-3, with D possibly matching TRBD1 (5 bases). The V end lost 3 bases, the J end lost 2 bases, and 16 bases lay between the germline ends. Germline V lookup: CDR1 SGHKS, CDR2 YYEKEE (reference sequence). The CDR3 loop spans 16 amino acids. Here the CDR3 reads CASSSGAPRPTDTQYF. The DNA of the CDR3 is TGTGCCAGCAGCTCTGGGGCACCACGACCCACAGATACGCAGTATTTT. Full variable domain (remainder filled in from reference TRBV5-5 and TRBJ2-3): DAGVTQSPTHLIKTRGQQVTLRCSPISGHKSVSWYQQVLGQGPQFIFQYYEKEERGRGNFPDRFSARQFPNYSSELNVNALLLGDSALYLCASSSGAPRPTDTQYFGPGTRLTVL.

This chain connects TRBV30 to TRBJ1-3; 7 nucleotides align to TRBD1. The CDR3 length is 13 residues. V was pared by 4 bases and J by 8 bases, with 8 bases of the junction left unmatched. Per the germline V gene, CDR1 is GTSNPN and CDR2 is SVGIG (reference sequence). CDR3 sequence reads: CAWTSYRGDTIYF. The CDR3, as DNA: TGTGCCTGGACCAGTTACAGGGGTGACACCATATATTTT.

This chain joins TRBV7-2 and TRBJ1-5; possible D gene TRBD1, 5 bases. CDR3 length equals 15 residues. In germline, CDR1 is SGHTA, CDR2 FQGNSA. The V end was cut by 4 bases, the J end by 5 bases, with 15 bases between. This CDR3 is CASSSRVGRDQPQHF. In DNA, the CDR3 is TGTGCCAGCAGCTCCAGGGTCGGTAGAGATCAGCCCCAGCATTTT.